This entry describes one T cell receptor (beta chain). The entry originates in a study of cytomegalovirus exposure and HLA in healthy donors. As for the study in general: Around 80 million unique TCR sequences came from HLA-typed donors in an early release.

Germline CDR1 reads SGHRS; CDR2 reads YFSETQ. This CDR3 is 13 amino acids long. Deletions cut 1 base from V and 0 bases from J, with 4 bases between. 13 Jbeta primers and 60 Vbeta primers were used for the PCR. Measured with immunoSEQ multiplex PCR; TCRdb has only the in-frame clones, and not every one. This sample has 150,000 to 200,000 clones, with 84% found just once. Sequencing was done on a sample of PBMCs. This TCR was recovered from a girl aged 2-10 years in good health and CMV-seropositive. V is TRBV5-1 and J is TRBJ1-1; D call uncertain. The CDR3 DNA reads TGCGCCAGCAGCTTGAGCTTGAACACTGAAGCTTTCTTT. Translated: CASSLSLNTEAFF. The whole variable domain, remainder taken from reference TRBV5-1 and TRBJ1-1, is KAGVTQTPRYLIKTRGQQVTLSCSPISGHRSVSWYQQTPGQGLQFLFEYFSETQRNKGNFPGRFSGRQFSNSRSEMNVSTLELGDSALYLCASSLSLNTEAFFGQGTRLTVV.